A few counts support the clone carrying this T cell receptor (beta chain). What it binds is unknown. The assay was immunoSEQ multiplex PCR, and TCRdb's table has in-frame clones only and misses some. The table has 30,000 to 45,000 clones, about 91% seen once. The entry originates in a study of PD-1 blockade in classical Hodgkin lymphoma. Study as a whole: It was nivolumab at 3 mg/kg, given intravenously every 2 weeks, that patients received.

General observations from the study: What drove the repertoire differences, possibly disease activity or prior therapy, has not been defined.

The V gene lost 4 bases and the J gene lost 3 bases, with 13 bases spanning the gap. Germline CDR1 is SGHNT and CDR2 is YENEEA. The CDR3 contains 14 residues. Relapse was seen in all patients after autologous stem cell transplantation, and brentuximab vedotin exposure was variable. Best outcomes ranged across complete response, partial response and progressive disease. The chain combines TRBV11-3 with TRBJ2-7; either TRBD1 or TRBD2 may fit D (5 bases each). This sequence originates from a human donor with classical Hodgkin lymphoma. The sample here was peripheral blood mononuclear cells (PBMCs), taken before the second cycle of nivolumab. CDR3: CASSSGTEFYEQYF. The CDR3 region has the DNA TGTGCCAGCAGCTCCGGGACGGAGTTCTACGAGCAGTACTTC.